Sequencing of this TCR beta chain was carried out in a study of T cell repertoires in cytomegalovirus infection. Study at large: A matching HLA type, together with CMV infection, was signaled by public TCR beta signatures. Regarding the study as a whole: Of the TCR beta families, the public ones yielded a cumulative frequency that identified carriers of CMV plus the relevant HLA. Dominating the ex vivo response were HLA-C-restricted CMV-specific TCR beta clonotypes.

TCRdb independently ran MiXCR on the reads; one entry per CDR3 protein. The sample lists approximately 700,000 distinct CDR3 sequences, less than 40% occurring once. Many counts were recorded for this clonotype. Its antigen is not identified. The sequence derives from a human donor in good health (CMV status not recorded). Some clones in this sample may be carry-over from other donors' samples. Sequences were obtained from PBMCs.

CDR3 region: CASGQGEKLFF. The CDR3 DNA reads as TGTGCCAGCGGACAGGGTGAAAAACTGTTTTTT. The chain couples TRBV7-2 to TRBJ1-4; 8 bases fit TRBD1. This CDR3 is 11 amino acids long. The ends lost 8 bases at V and 7 bases at J; junction bases unmatched: 0. Germline-derived CDR1 and CDR2 are SGHTA and FQGNSA.